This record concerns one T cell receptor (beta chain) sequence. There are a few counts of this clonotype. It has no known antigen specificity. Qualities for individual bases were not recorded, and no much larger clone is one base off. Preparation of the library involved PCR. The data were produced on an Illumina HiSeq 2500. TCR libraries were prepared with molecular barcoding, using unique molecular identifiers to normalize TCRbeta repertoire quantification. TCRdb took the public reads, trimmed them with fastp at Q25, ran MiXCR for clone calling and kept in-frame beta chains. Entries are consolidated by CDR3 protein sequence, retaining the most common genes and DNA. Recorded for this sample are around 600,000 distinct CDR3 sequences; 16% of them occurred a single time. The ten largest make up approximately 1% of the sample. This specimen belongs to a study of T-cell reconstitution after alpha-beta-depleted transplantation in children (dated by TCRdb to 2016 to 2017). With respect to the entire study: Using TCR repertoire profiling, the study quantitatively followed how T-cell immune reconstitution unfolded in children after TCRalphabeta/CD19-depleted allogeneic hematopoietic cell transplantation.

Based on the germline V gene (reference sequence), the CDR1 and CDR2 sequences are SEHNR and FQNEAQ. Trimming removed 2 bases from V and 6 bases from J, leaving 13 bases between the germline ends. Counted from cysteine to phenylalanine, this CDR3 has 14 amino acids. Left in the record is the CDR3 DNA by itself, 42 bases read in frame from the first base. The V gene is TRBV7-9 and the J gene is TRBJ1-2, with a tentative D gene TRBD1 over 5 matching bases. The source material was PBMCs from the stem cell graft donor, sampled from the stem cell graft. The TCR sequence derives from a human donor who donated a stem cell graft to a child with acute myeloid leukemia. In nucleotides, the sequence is TGTGCCAGCAGCTTAAGTTCGGGGGAGCATGGCTACACCTTC. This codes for CASSLSSGEHGYTF.